This T cell receptor (beta chain) was captured in a study of technical replicates of blood from several donors. The V gene lost 5 bases and the J gene lost 4 bases, with 14 bases spanning the gap. This CDR3 region has 14 residues. Germline CDR1 is SGHAT and CDR2 is FQDESV (reference sequence). Sequenced by immunoSEQ multiplex PCR; TCRdb stores in-frame clones only, minus some. The sample consists of 70,000 to 85,000 clones, roughly 90% of them appearing once. This sequence joins TRBV11-1 and TRBJ1-2; possible D gene TRBD1, 5 bases. This clonotype was sampled from a human donor in good health. The source material was T cells isolated from PBMCs. CDR3 in amino acids: CASSQGLSFYGYTF. Here the CDR3 DNA reads TGTGCCAGCAGCCAGGGCCTGTCCTTCTATGGCTACACCTTC.